Listed below are T cell receptor beta chains from one sample, sequenced in a study of cytotoxic CD8 clonotypes in ibrutinib-treated CLL. Assay: immunoSEQ multiplex PCR; the TCRdb copy retains only in-frame clones and omits some. The sample has roughly 300,000 clones; 65% to 85% are singletons. The specimen was PBMCs, collected at disease progression, from a patient treated with ibrutinib. The source of these receptors is a human donor with chronic lymphocytic leukemia. CDR3s include the opening cysteine and the closing phenylalanine or tryptophan. Fields, in order: V gene, J gene, clone size, D gene, CDR3 protein, CDR3 DNA. A D gene is named only where the DNA matches it firmly. Size is omitted from some rows. Given values are once, few, many or a class for expanded clones.

v_gene: TRBV25-1
j_gene: TRBJ2-1
abundance: .
d_gene: .
CDR3aa: CASSGWAGSSYNEQFF
CDR3nt: TGTGCCAGCAGCGGATGGGCTGGAAGCTCCTACAATGAGCAGTTCTTC

v_gene: TRBV9
j_gene: TRBJ2-2
abundance: .
d_gene: .
CDR3aa: CASSVRGLDTGELFF
CDR3nt: TGTGCCAGCAGCGTTAGGGGCCTAGACACCGGGGAGCTGTTTTTT

v_gene: TRBV15
j_gene: TRBJ2-5
abundance: .
d_gene: .
CDR3aa: CATSRGEGERRKTQYF
CDR3nt: TGTGCCACCAGCAGGGGCGAAGGGGAGCGACGGAAGACCCAGTACTTC

v_gene: TRBV7-2
j_gene: TRBJ2-6
abundance: .
d_gene: .
CDR3aa: CASSLSGSGANVLTF
CDR3nt: TGTGCCAGCAGCTTATCAGGGTCTGGGGCCAACGTCCTGACTTTC

v_gene: TRBV29-1
j_gene: TRBJ1-2
abundance: .
d_gene: TRBD1
CDR3aa: CSATGGITPNYGYTF
CDR3nt: TGCAGCGCCACAGGGGGTATCACCCCTAATTATGGCTACACCTTC

v_gene: TRBV28
j_gene: TRBJ2-7
abundance: .
d_gene: .
CDR3aa: CASSLPRRDEQYF
CDR3nt: TGTGCCAGCAGTTTACCCCGACGGGACGAGCAGTACTTC

v_gene: TRBV4-1
j_gene: TRBJ2-5
abundance: once
d_gene: TRBD2
CDR3aa: CASSQEAGGRETQYF
CDR3nt: TGCGCCAGCAGCCAAGAAGCGGGGGGGCGAGAGACCCAGTACTTC

v_gene: TRBV28
j_gene: TRBJ1-5
abundance: .
d_gene: TRBD1
CDR3aa: CASRPGTGRNQPQHF
CDR3nt: TGTGCCAGCAGACCCGGGACAGGGCGCAATCAGCCCCAGCATTTT

v_gene: TRBV7-2
j_gene: TRBJ2-2
abundance: .
d_gene: .
CDR3aa: CASSREPLIGGELFF
CDR3nt: TGTGCCAGCAGCCGCGAACCATTGATTGGCGGGGAGCTGTTTTTT

v_gene: TRBV4-3
j_gene: TRBJ2-2
abundance: .
d_gene: .
CDR3aa: CASSLVIGHRELFF
CDR3nt: TGCGCCAGCAGCCTCGTTATAGGGCACCGGGAGCTGTTTTTT

v_gene: TRBV7-3
j_gene: TRBJ2-1
abundance: .
d_gene: TRBD2
CDR3aa: CASSLMGTSEVNEQFF
CDR3nt: TGTGCCAGCAGCTTAATGGGGACTAGCGAGGTAAATGAGCAGTTCTTC

v_gene: TRBV7-9
j_gene: TRBJ2-5
abundance: .
d_gene: .
CDR3aa: CASSYRAPTEETQYF
CDR3nt: TGTGCCAGCAGCTACCGGGCTCCCACAGAGGAGACCCAGTACTTC

v_gene: TRBV15
j_gene: TRBJ2-7
abundance: .
d_gene: TRBD2
CDR3aa: CATSRDRGLPEQYF
CDR3nt: TGTGCCACCAGCAGAGATAGGGGACTACCCGAGCAGTACTTC

v_gene: TRBV6-6
j_gene: TRBJ2-1
abundance: .
d_gene: .
CDR3aa: CASRLGTEQFF
CDR3nt: TGTGCCAGCAGACTCGGGACGGAGCAGTTCTTC

v_gene: TRBV11-2
j_gene: TRBJ1-2
abundance: .
d_gene: .
CDR3aa: CASSSGTQNYGYTF
CDR3nt: TGTGCCAGCAGCTCAGGGACACAAAACTATGGCTACACCTTC